Shown below are 26 T cell receptor beta chains from a single sample sequenced in a study of regulatory T cells in long-lasting Graves disease. Sequencing libraries for TCR beta were prepared with iRepertoire HTBI primers and Arm-PCR of CDR3 regions. Each CDR3 protein is one row after TCRdb ran MiXCR on the multiplex PCR reads. The profile covers 250,000 to 400,000 distinct CDR3 sequences, with roughly 18% appearing a single time and less than 45% taken by the ten largest. Described time point: newly diagnosed GD, antithyroid drugs for less than 3 months. From PBMCs, RNA was extracted and then used to make the TCR library. Sample: peripheral blood mononuclear cells (PBMCs), taken at new diagnosis, from a patient treated with antithyroid drugs. These receptors all stem from a female donor with Graves disease.

Points on this clonotype: The likely explanation is a read error, given a far larger clone one base away. This chain connects TRBV7-2 to TRBJ2-3; D is unclear. The CDR3 is 14 amino acids. CDR1 SGHTA and CDR2 FQGNSA come from the germline V gene. V lost 6 bases and J 6 bases, leaving 16 bases between the germline ends. The CDR3 reads CASRPPRPADTQYF. The CDR3 DNA reads as TGTGCCAGCAGACCACCCCGACCCGCCGATACGCAGTATTTT.

As regards this clonotype: This may be a read error: a much more frequent sequence differs by one nucleotide. The rearrangement uses TRBV12-3 or TRBV12-4 and TRBJ2-7, with 7 bases aligning to TRBD1. The length of the CDR3 is 14 residues. With V trimmed by 8 bases and J by 7 bases, 14 bases remained unmatched. The CDR3: CASGDRSSYNEQYF. DNA of the CDR3: TGTGCCAGCGGGGACAGAAGCTCCTACAATGAGCAGTACTTC.

This clonotype was counted at least ten times. The chain employs TRBV10-3 and TRBJ1-4, with TRBD1 matching 9 bases. Germline CDR1 and CDR2: ENHRY and SYGVKD. There are 14 residues in the CDR3. The trim removed 3 bases at V and 8 bases at J, leaving 4 bases unmatched. CDR3 DNA: TGTGCCATCAGTGAAACAGGGGGCTGGGAAAAACTGTTTTTT. Its translation is CAISETGGWEKLFF.

This clonotype has ten or more counts. The rearrangement joins TRBV28 to TRBJ1-3, with TRBD1 identical over 7 bases. The CDR3 is 17 residues long. V shed 6 bases, J shed 1 base, and the junction held 12 bases outside the gene matches. Germline CDR1 is MDHEN and CDR2 is SYDVKM. The CDR3 here is CASRPHQGELSGNTIYF. The CDR3, as DNA: TGTGCCAGCAGACCACACCAGGGGGAATTATCTGGAAACACCATATATTTT.

This clonotype appeared many times. This chain joins TRBV28 and TRBJ1-5; a weak D match, TRBD1 (6 bases). Germline assignment: CDR1 MDHEN and CDR2 SYDVKM. CDR3 length: 15 amino acids. Between the trimmed V and J ends, which lost 6 bases and 7 bases, there was a span of 19 bases. The CDR3 nucleotides read TGTGCCAGCAGGTTAGAGGGGGGGAACGGCCAGCCCCAGCATTTT. It yields the protein CASRLEGGNGQPQHF. The full variable domain, rest sourced from reference TRBV28 and TRBJ1-5, is DVKVTQSSRYLVKRTGEKVFLECVQDMDHENMFWYRQDPGLGLRLIYFSYDVKMKEKGDIPEGYSVSREKKERFSLILESASTNQTSMYLCASRLEGGNGQPQHFGDGTRLSIL.

This clonotype was observed many times. The chain recombines TRBV2 with TRBJ2-1; TRBD1 matches 9 bases. J lost 8 bases, V lost 6 bases, and 11 bases had no gene match. The CDR3 has 15 amino acids. CDR1 is SNHLY and CDR2 is FYNNEI in the germline V gene. The CDR3: CASRSIGQGRDEQFF. Here the CDR3 DNA reads TGTGCCAGCAGATCTATCGGACAGGGGAGGGATGAGCAGTTCTTC.

On this clonotype: This sequence may be a read error, since a much larger clone differs from it by one base. The chain carries TRBV11-3 and TRBJ1-1; D remains ambiguous. This CDR3 comprises 14 residues. The V gene's germline CDR1 is SGHNT and CDR2 YENEEA. V was cut by 1 base and J by 0 bases, with 6 bases left in between. The chain's CDR3 is CASSLANMNTEAFF. The CDR3 region has the DNA TGTGCCAGCAGCTTAGCCAATATGAACACTGAAGCTTTCTTT.

In this sample, this clonotype turned up many times. V usage is TRBV7-2 and J usage is TRBJ2-1; D uncertain. V lost 4 bases and J lost 0, with 7 bases in between. There are 14 residues in the CDR3. Germline assignment: CDR1 SGHTA and CDR2 FQGNSA. The CDR3 is CASSWSSSYNEQFF. CDR3 in DNA: TGTGCCAGCAGCTGGTCCAGCTCCTACAATGAGCAGTTCTTC.

This sequence joins TRBV19 and TRBJ2-2; 10 bases match TRBD1. This CDR3 is built from 16 residues. Germline CDR1 and CDR2: LNHDA and SQIVND (reference sequence). Unmatched junction bases numbered 3, after V lost 4 bases and J lost 1 base. This CDR3 is CASSTWTGGNTGELFF. DNA for the CDR3: TGTGCCAGTAGTACCTGGACAGGGGGGAACACCGGGGAGCTGTTTTTT.

The V call is TRBV7-2, the J call TRBJ2-7; D may be TRBD1 (5 bases). Germline CDR1 SGHTA, CDR2 FQGNSA. V was clipped by 4 bases and J by 3 bases, with 16 bases between them. The CDR3 extends over 15 amino acids. Here the CDR3 reads CASSSLTTGFYEQYF. The CDR3, as DNA: TGTGCCAGCAGCTCCCTAACTACAGGTTTCTACGAGCAGTACTTC.

This clonotype was seen at least ten times. This chain links TRBV19 with TRBJ2-3; D unresolved. V shed 7 bases and J shed 0 bases, with 11 bases lying between them. CDR1 and CDR2 from the germline V gene are LNHDA and SQIVND (reference sequence). This CDR3 region has 14 residues. The CDR3 nucleotides read TGTGCCAGTACTACTGGATACAGCACAGATACGCAGTATTTT. Its protein product is CASTTGYSTDTQYF.

The rearrangement joins TRBV20-1 to TRBJ2-7, with 9 bases aligning to TRBD1. The CDR3 length is 13 residues. The V segment lost 6 bases and the J segment 10 bases; nucleotides outside the gene matches: 13. In germline, CDR1 is DFQATT, CDR2 SNEGSKA (reference sequence). CDR3 sequence (DNA): TGCAGTGCAAGCCGGGACAGGGACTTGGAACAGTACTTC. This codes for CSASRDRDLEQYF.

This clonotype was observed many times. This chain connects TRBV7-8 to TRBJ2-7; 12 bases align to TRBD2. The V gene end was trimmed by 4 bases and the J gene end by 6 bases; junction bases not matched to a gene: 4. The germline CDR1 and CDR2 sequences are SGHVS and FQNEAQ. The CDR3 is 14 amino acids. The CDR3 sequence is CASSSRLAGVEQYF. CDR3 nucleotides: TGTGCCAGCAGCTCCCGACTAGCGGGAGTCGAGCAGTACTTC.

This sequence joins TRBV2 and TRBJ2-2; no clear D. Germline-derived CDR1 and CDR2 are SNHLY and FYNNEI. The CDR3 covers 14 residues. With 5 bases removed from V and 1 base from J, the gap between germline ends came to 8 bases. The CDR3 DNA reads as TGTGCCAGCAGTAGAGACCAGAACACCGGGGAGCTGTTTTTT. This codes for CASSRDQNTGELFF.

The table lists this clonotype with many counts. The V gene is TRBV28, the J gene TRBJ1-1; D uncertain. V was pared by 5 bases and J by 3 bases, with 10 bases between. Germline assignment: CDR1 MDHEN and CDR2 SYDVKM. The CDR3 totals 13 residues. CDR3 region: CASSLYRYTEAFF. CDR3 DNA: TGTGCCAGCAGTCTTTACAGATACACTGAAGCTTTCTTT. Looking up the rest from reference TRBV28 and TRBJ1-1 gives the full variable domain: DVKVTQSSRYLVKRTGEKVFLECVQDMDHENMFWYRQDPGLGLRLIYFSYDVKMKEKGDIPEGYSVSREKKERFSLILESASTNQTSMYLCASSLYRYTEAFFGQGTRLTVV.

This clonotype was detected many times. J is TRBJ2-4 and V is TRBV11-3, with D perhaps TRBD2 (6 bases). V dropped 5 bases and J dropped 4 bases, with 15 bases sitting between them. Germline loops: CDR1 SGHNT, CDR2 YENEEA. The CDR3 spans 15 residues. The CDR3 nucleotides read TGTGCCAGCAGCCTCGGGGGACTGATAAAAAACATTCAGTACTTC. The encoded protein is CASSLGGLIKNIQYF.

This clonotype was seen a handful of times. CDR3 in amino acids: CASSPEGGKETQYF. In DNA, the CDR3 is TGTGCCAGTAGTCCGGAGGGGGGAAAAGAGACCCAGTACTTC. The chain uses TRBV19 and TRBJ2-5; either TRBD1 or TRBD2 may supply D (6 bases each). The germline gives CDR1 LNHDA, CDR2 SQIVND (reference sequence). The CDR3 sequence is 14 residues long. V was trimmed by 5 bases and J by 3 bases, leaving 13 bases between them. Full variable domain (remainder filled in from reference TRBV19 and TRBJ2-5): DGGITQSPKYLFRKEGQNVTLSCEQNLNHDAMYWYRQDPGQGLRLIYYSQIVNDFQKGDIAEGYSVSREKKESFPLTVTSAQKNPTAFYLCASSPEGGKETQYFGPGTRLLVL.

This chain uses TRBV5-1 with TRBJ2-6; possible D gene TRBD1, 8 bases. Looked up from germline, CDR1 is SGHRS and CDR2 is YFSETQ. V was clipped by 4 bases and J by 0 bases, with 17 bases between them. This CDR3 is 18 amino acids long. The CDR3: CASSGTGGEASGANVLTF. The DNA for the CDR3 is TGCGCCAGCAGCGGCACAGGGGGGGAAGCCTCTGGGGCCAACGTCCTGACTTTC.

This clonotype was observed many times. V and J are TRBV6-1 and TRBJ2-6; TRBD1 is a possible D gene (5 bases). The CDR3 spans 15 residues. Trimming stripped 10 bases from V and 0 bases from J, with 13 bases between. Germline V gene data show CDR1 as MNHNS and CDR2 as SASEGT. The CDR3 DNA sequence: TGTGCCATAAACAGGCGCCCCTCTGGGGCCAACGTCCTGACTTTC. Its protein is CAINRRPSGANVLTF.

This clonotype was recorded many times. The V and J genes are TRBV11-3 and TRBJ2-1; D not resolved. From germline, CDR1 is SGHNT and CDR2 YENEEA. V was clipped by 5 bases and J by 3 bases, with 20 bases between them. The CDR3 sequence is 17 residues long. Written as DNA, the CDR3 is TGTGCCAGCAGCCTCCTAACTCTCTCAAGGGTCTACAATGAGCAGTTCTTC. It codes for CASSLLTLSRVYNEQFF.

This chain links TRBV27 with TRBJ1-2, with 9 nucleotides matching TRBD1. The CDR3 spans 15 residues. V trimming: 3 bases; J trimming: 8 bases; junction bases outside the gene matches: 10. Per the germline V gene, CDR1 is MNHEY and CDR2 is SMNVEV (reference sequence). This CDR3 is CASSLGTGQSGGYTF. The CDR3 DNA sequence: TGTGCCAGCAGTTTGGGGACAGGGCAAAGTGGGGGCTACACCTTC.

V usage is TRBV29-1 and J usage is TRBJ1-2; D unresolved. Germline CDR1 reads SQVTM; CDR2 reads ANQGSEA. V lost 1 base and J lost 3, with 12 bases in between. This CDR3 is 14 amino acids long. The DNA of the CDR3 is TGCAGCGTTGAAGCCGGGTTTTTTGACTATGGCTACACCTTC. It is translated as CSVEAGFFDYGYTF.

This clonotype occurred a few times. The chain is built from TRBV19 and TRBJ2-7; 8 bases align to TRBD1. V shed 4 bases, J shed 5 bases, and the junction held 4 bases outside the gene matches. CDR1 LNHDA and CDR2 SQIVND come from the germline V gene (reference sequence). This CDR3 spans 13 amino acids. As DNA, the CDR3 is TGTGCCAGTAGTACCGGGACAGGAGACGAGCAGTACTTC. Encoded protein: CASSTGTGDEQYF. Full variable domain (rest looked up from reference TRBV19 and TRBJ2-7): DGGITQSPKYLFRKEGQNVTLSCEQNLNHDAMYWYRQDPGQGLRLIYYSQIVNDFQKGDIAEGYSVSREKKESFPLTVTSAQKNPTAFYLCASSTGTGDEQYFGPGTRLTVT.

V and J are TRBV29-1 and TRBJ2-3; 8 bases fit TRBD2. V lost 4 bases, J lost 2 bases, and 8 bases stayed unmatched. The CDR3 length is 15 residues. Germline values: CDR1 SQVTM, CDR2 ANQGSEA. The CDR3 DNA reads as TGCAGCGTTGTTGGTCGGGAGGGCCCCACAGATACGCAGTATTTT. Translating it yields CSVVGREGPTDTQYF.

This clonotype has at least ten counts. Germline and junction disagree at one end, which may indicate a read error. This chain uses TRBV5-1 with TRBJ1-1, with D perhaps matching TRBD1 (6 bases). The CDR3 loop spans 14 amino acids. Germline V lookup: CDR1 SGHRS, CDR2 YFSETQ. CDR3 residues: CASSFTGFGTEAFF. The CDR3 DNA sequence: TGTGCCAGCAGCTTTACAGGGTTCGGAACTGAAGCTTTCTTT.

This clonotype was observed many times. The V gene is TRBV15, the J gene TRBJ2-7; 10 bases match TRBD1. CDR1 is LNHNV and CDR2 is YYDKDF in the germline V gene (reference sequence). V gave up 2 bases and J gave up 5 bases; unmatched junction bases: 3. CDR3 length equals 14 residues. CDR3: CATSRRQGANEQYF. As DNA, the CDR3 is TGTGCCACCAGCAGACGACAGGGGGCTAACGAGCAGTACTTC.